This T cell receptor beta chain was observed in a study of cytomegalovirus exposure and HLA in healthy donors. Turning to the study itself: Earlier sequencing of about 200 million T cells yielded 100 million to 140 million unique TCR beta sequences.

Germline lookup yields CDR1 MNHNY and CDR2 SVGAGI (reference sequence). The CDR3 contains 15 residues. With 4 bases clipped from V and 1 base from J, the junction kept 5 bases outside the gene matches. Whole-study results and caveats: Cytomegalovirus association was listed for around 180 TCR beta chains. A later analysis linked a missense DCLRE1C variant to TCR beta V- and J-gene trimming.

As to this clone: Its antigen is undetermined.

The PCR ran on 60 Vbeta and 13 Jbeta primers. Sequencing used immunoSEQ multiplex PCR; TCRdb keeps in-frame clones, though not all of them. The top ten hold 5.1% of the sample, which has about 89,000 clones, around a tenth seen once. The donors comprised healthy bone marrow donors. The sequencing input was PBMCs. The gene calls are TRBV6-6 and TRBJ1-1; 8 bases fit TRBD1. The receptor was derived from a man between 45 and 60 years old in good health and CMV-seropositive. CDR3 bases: TGTGCCAGCAGTTCAGGGGGCCCTCCGAACACTGAAGCTTTCTTT. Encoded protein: CASSSGGPPNTEAFF.